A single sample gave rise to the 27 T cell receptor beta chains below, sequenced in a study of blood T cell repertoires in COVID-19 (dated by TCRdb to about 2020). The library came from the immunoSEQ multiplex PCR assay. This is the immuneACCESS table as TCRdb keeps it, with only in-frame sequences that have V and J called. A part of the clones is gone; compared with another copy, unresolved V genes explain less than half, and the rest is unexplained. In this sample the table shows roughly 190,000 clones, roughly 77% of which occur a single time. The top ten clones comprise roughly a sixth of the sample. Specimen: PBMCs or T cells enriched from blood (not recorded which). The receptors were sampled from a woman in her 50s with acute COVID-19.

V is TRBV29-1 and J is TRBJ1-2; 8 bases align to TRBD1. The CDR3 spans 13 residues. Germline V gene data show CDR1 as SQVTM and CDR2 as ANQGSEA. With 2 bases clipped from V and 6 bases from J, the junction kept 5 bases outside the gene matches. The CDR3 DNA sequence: TGCAGCGTTGAACAGGGGGCTGGGAATGGCTACACCTTC. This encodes CSVEQGAGNGYTF.

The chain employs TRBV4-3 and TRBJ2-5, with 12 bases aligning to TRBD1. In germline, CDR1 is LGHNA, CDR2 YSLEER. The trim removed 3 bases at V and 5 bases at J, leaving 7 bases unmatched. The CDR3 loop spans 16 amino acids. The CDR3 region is CASSQGDRGQVETQYF. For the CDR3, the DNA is TGCGCCAGCAGCCAGGGGGACAGGGGGCAGGTGGAGACCCAGTACTTC.

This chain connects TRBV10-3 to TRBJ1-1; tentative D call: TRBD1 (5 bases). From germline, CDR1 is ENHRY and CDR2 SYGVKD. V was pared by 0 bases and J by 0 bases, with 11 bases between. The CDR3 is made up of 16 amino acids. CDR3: CAISESTGLMNTEAFF. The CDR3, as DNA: TGTGCCATCAGTGAGTCCACGGGACTCATGAACACTGAAGCTTTCTTT.

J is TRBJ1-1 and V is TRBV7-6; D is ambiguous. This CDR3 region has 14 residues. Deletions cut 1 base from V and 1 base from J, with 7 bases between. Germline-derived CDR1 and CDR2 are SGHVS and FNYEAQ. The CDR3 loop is CASSLGLTNTEAFF. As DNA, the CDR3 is TGTGCCAGCAGCTTAGGGCTCACGAACACTGAAGCTTTCTTT. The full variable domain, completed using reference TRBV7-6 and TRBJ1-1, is GAGVSQSPRYKVTKRGQDVALRCDPISGHVSLYWYRQALGQGPEFLTYFNYEAQQDKSGLPNDRFSAERPEGSISTLTIQRTEQRDSAMYRCASSLGLTNTEAFFGQGTRLTVV.

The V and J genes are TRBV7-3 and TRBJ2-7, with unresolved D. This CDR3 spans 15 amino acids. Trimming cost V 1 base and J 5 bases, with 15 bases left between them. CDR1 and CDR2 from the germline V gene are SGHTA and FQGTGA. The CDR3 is CASSLNRLDRDEQYV. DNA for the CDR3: TGTGCCAGCAGCTTAAACCGGTTGGATCGGGACGAGCAGTACGTC.

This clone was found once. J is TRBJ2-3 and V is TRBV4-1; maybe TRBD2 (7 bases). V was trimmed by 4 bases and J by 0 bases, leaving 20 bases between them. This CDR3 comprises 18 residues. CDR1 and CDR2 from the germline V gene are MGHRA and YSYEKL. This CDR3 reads CASSPFAGAPTSTDTQYF. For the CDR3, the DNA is TGCGCCAGCAGCCCATTCGCGGGGGCACCTACTAGCACAGATACGCAGTATTTT.

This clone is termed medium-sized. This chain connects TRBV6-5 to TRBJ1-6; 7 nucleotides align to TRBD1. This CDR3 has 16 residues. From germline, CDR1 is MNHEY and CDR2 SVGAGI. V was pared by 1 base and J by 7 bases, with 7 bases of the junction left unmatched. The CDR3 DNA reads TGTGCCAGCAGTTACTTTGCCAGGGGGACAAATTCACCCCTCCACTTT. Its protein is CASSYFARGTNSPLHF.

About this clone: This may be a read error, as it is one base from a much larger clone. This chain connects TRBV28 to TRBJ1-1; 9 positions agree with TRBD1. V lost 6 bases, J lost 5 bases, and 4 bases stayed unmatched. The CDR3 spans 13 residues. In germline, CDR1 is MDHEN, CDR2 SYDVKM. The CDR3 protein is CASSSGTGTEAFF. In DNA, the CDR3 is TGTGCCAGCAGCTCCGGGACAGGGACTGAAGCTTTCTTT.

CDR3 region: CASSQHNRDTGYTF. CDR3 bases: TGTGCCAGTAGCCAACATAACAGGGACACTGGCTACACCTTC. The chain combines TRBV19 with TRBJ1-2, with D perhaps matching TRBD1 (6 bases). CDR3 length: 14 residues. The germline CDR1 and CDR2 sequences are LNHDA and SQIVND (reference sequence). The ends were cut back, 6 bases at V and 7 bases at J, with 18 bases in the middle.

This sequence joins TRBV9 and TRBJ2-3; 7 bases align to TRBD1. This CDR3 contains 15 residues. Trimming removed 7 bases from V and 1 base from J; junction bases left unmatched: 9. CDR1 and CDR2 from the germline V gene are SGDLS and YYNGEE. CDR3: CASGRGPFGTDTQYF. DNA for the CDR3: TGTGCCAGCGGAAGGGGGCCTTTTGGCACAGATACGCAGTATTTT. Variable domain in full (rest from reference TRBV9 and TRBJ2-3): DSGVTQTPKHLITATGQRVTLRCSPRSGDLSVYWYQQSLDQGLQFLIQYYNGEERAKGNILERFSAQQFPDLHSELNLSSLELGDSALYFCASGRGPFGTDTQYFGPGTRLTVL.

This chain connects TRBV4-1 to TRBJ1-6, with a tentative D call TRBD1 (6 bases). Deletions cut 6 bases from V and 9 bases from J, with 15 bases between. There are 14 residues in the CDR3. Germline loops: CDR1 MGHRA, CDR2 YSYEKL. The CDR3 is CASSLQGDSSPLHF. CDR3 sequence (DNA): TGCGCCAGCAGTTTACAGGGAGATAGTTCACCCCTCCACTTT.

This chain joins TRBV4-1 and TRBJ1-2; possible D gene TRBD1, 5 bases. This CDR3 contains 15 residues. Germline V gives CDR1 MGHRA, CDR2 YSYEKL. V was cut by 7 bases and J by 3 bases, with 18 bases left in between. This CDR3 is CASTPSWGGDYGYTF. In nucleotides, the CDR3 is TGCGCCAGCACCCCATCATGGGGGGGAGACTATGGCTACACCTTC.

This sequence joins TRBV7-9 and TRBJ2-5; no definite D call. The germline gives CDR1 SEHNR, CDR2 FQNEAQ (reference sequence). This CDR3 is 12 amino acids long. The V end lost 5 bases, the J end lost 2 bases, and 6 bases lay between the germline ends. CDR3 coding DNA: TGTGCCAGCAGCCCCTTACAAGAGACCCAGTACTTC. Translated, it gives CASSPLQETQYF.

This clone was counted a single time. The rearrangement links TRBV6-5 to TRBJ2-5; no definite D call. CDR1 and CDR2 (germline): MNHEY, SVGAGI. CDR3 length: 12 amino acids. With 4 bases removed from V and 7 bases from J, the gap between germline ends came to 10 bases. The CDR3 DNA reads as TGTGCCAGCAGTTCGAGGTTAGGGACCCAGTACTTC. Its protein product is CASSSRLGTQYF.

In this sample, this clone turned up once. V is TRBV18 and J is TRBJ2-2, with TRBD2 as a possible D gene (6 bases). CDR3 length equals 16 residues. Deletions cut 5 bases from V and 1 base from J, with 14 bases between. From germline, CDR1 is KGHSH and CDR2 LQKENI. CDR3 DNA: TGTGCCAGCTCAACCAGTCCGCGGGGGAACACCGGGGAGCTGTTTTTT. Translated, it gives CASSTSPRGNTGELFF.

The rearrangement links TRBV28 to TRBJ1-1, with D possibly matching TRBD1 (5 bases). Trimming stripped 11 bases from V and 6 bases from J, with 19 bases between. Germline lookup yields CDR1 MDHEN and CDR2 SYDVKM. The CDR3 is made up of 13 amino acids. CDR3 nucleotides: TGTGCCTGGCAGAGGGAGGGGAGCGCTGAAGCTTTCTTT. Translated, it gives CAWQREGSAEAFF.

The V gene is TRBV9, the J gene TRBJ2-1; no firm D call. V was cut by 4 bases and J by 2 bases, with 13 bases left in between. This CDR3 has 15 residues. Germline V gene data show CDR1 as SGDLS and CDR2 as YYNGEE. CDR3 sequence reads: CASSPTVSPYNEQFF. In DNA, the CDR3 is TGTGCCAGCAGCCCCACCGTGAGCCCCTACAATGAGCAGTTCTTC. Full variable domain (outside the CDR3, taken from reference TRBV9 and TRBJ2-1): DSGVTQTPKHLITATGQRVTLRCSPRSGDLSVYWYQQSLDQGLQFLIQYYNGEERAKGNILERFSAQQFPDLHSELNLSSLELGDSALYFCASSPTVSPYNEQFFGPGTRLTVL.

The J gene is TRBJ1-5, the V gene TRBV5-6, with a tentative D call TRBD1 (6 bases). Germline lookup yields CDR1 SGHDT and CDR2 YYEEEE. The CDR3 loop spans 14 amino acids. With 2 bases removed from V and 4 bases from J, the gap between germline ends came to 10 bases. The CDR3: CASSFTGSNQPQHF. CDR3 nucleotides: TGTGCCAGCAGCTTTACAGGGAGTAATCAGCCCCAGCATTTT.

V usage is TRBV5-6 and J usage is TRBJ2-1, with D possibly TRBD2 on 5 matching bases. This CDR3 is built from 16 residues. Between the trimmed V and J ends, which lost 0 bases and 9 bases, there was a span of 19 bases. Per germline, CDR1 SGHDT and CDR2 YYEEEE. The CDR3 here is CASSLDQRTVLGEQFF. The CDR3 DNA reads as TGTGCCAGCAGCTTGGACCAGCGGACCGTCCTAGGTGAGCAGTTCTTC.

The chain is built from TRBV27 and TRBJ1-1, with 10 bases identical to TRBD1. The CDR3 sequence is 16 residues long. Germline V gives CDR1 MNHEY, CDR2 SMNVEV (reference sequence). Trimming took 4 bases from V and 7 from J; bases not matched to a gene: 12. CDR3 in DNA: TGTGCCAGCAGTTCAACCCGACAGGGGGCCTGGGGTGAAGCTTTCTTT. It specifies CASSSTRQGAWGEAFF.

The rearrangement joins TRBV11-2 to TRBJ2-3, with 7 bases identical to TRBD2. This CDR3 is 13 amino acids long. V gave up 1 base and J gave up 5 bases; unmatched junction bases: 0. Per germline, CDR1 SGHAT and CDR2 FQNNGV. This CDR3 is CASSLAGGDTQYF. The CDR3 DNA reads TGTGCCAGCAGCTTAGCGGGGGGAGATACGCAGTATTTT.

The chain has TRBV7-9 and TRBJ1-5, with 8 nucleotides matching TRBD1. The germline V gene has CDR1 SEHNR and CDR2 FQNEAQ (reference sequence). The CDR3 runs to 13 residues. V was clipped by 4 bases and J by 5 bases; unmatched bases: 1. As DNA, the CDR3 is TGTGCCAGCAGCTCACAGGGGGATCAGCCCCAGCATTTT. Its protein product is CASSSQGDQPQHF.

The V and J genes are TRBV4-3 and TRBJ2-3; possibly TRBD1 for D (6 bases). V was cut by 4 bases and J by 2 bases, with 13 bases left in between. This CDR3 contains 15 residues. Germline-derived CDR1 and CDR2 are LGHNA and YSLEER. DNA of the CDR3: TGCGCCAGCAGCCCCACAGGGTTTGCCACAGATACGCAGTATTTT. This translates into CASSPTGFATDTQYF.

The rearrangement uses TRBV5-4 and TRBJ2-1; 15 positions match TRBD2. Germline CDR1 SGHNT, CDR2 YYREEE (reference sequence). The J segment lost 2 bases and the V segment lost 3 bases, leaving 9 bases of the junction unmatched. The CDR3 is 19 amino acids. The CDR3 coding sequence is TGTGCCAGCAGCTGGCTAGGGACTAGCGGGGGGTTAACCTACAATGAGCAGTTCTTC. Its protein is CASSWLGTSGGLTYNEQFF.

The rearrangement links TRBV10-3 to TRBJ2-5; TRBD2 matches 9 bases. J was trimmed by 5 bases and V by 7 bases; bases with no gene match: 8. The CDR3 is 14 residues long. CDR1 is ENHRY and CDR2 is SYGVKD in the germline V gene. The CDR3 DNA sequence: TGTGCCATCATGAATAGCGGGGGCGGGGAGACCCAGTACTTC. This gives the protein CAIMNSGGGETQYF.

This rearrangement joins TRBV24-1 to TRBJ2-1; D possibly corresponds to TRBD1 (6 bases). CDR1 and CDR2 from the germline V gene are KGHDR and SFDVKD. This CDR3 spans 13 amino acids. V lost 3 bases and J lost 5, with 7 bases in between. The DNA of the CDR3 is TGTGCCACCAGTGATAGGACAGACAATGAGCAGTTCTTC. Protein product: CATSDRTDNEQFF.

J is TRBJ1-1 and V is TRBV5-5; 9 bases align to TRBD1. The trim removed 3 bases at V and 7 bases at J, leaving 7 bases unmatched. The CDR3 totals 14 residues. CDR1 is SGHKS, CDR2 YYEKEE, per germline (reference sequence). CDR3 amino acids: CASSSTRQGGEAFF. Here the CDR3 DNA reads TGTGCCAGCAGCTCAACCCGACAGGGGGGTGAAGCTTTCTTT.